Only one count was recorded for the clone carrying this T cell receptor (beta chain). This entry belongs to a study of blood T cell repertoires in COVID-19. Study-level background: Both acute and convalescent COVID-19 samples were obtained from the United States, Italy and Spain. Sample material is recorded as cDNA or gDNA derived from T cells, B-cell-depleted T cells, or PBMCs.

Generated by immunoSEQ multiplex PCR, the TCRdb table keeps only in-frame clones and is missing some. The sample includes around 190,000 clones, about nine tenths of them seen just once. V was trimmed by 3 bases and J by 2 bases, leaving 14 bases between them. CDR1 and CDR2 (germline): SGHRS, YFSETQ. This CDR3 is built from 15 residues. The source material was peripheral blood. The chain carries TRBV5-1 and TRBJ1-1, with a possible D match to TRBD1 (6 bases). The clonotype comes from a man in his 70s with active or convalescent COVID-19. CDR3 nucleotide sequence: TGCGCCAGCAGCTCGGCAACAGGGATAAACACTGAAGCTTTCTTT. Its translation: CASSSATGINTEAFF.